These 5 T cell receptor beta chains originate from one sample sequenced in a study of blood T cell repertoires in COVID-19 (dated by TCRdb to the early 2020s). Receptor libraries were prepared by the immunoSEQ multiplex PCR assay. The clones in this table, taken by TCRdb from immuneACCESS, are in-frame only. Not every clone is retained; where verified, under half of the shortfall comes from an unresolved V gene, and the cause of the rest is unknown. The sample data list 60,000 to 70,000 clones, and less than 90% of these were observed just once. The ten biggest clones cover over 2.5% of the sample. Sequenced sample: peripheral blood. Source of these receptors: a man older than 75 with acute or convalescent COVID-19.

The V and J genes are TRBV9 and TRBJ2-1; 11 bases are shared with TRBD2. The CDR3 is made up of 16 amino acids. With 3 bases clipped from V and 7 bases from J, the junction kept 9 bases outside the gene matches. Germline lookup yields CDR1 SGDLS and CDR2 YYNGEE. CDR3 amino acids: CASSGPGTSGGNEQFF. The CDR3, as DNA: TGTGCCAGCAGCGGACCTGGCACTAGCGGGGGAAATGAGCAGTTCTTC.

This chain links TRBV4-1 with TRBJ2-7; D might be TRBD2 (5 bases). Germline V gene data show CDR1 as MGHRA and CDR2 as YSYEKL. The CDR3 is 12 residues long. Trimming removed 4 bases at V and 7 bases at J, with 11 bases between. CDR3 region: CASSPSGVEQYF. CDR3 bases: TGCGCCAGCAGCCCCAGCGGAGTGGAGCAGTACTTC.

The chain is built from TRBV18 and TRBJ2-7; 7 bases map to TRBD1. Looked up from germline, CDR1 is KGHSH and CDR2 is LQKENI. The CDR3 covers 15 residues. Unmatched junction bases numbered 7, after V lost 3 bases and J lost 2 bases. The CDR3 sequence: CASSPRGQSTYEQYF. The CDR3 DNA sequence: TGTGCCAGCTCACCCCGGGGACAGTCAACCTACGAGCAGTACTTC.

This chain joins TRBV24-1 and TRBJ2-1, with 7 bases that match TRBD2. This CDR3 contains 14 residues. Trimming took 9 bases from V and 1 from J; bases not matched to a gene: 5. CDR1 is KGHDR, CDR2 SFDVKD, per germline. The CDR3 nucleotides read TGTGCCACCCGCGGGAGCCCGTCCTACAATGAGCAGTTCTTC. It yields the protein CATRGSPSYNEQFF.

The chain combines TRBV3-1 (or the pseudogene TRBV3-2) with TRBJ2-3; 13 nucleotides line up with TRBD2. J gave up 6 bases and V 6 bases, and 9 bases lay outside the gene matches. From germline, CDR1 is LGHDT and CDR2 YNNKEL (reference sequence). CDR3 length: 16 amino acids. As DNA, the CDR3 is TGTGCCAGCAGTCATACTAGCGGGAGGGCCAGGGATACGCAGTATTTT. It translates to CASSHTSGRARDTQYF.